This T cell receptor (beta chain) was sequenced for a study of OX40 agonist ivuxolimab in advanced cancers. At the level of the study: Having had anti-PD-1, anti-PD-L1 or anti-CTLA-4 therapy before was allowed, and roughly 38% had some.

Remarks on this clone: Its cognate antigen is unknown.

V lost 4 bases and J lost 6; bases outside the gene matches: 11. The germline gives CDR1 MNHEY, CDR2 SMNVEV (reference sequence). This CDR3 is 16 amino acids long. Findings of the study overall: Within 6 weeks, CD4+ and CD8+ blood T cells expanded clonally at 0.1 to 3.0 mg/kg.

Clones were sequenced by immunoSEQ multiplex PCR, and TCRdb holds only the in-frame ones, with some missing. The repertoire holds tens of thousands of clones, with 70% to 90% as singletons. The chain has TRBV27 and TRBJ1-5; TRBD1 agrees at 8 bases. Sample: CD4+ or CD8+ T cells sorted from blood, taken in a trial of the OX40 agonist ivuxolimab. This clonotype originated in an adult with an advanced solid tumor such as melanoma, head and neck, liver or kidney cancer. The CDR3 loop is CASSSAQQGVSQPQHF. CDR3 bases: TGTGCCAGCAGTTCCGCTCAACAGGGGGTTAGTCAGCCCCAGCATTTT.